A single sample is the source of the 7 T cell receptor beta chains below, sequenced in a study of PD-L1 blockade in urothelial cancer (dated by TCRdb to 2016 to 2017). Libraries were built with the immunoSEQ multiplex PCR assay. TCRdb's version of the immuneACCESS table is confined to in-frame rearrangements and falls short of the full clone set. An unresolved V gene accounts for under half of the shortfall where checked; the remainder is of unknown origin. The table for this sample lists about 130,000 clones; roughly 84% of them were counted only once. The leading ten clones occupy 2.5% to 4% of the sample. The label giving this sample's time point can be read as: pretreatment peripheral blood. The sample in question was PBMCs, obtained around atezolizumab (anti-PD-L1) treatment. Source of these receptors: a man aged 50 to 59 with urothelial cancer.

The V and J genes are TRBV27 and TRBJ2-7, with 9 bases that match TRBD2. V was pared by 6 bases and J by 3 bases, with 3 bases of the junction left unmatched. Germline V gene sequence: CDR1 MNHEY, CDR2 SMNVEV (reference sequence). The CDR3 runs 13 residues. This chain's CDR3 is CASSLAGSYEQYF. The DNA of the CDR3 is TGTGCCAGCAGCCTAGCGGGGAGCTACGAGCAGTACTTC.

This chain uses TRBV30 with TRBJ1-1; 7 bases fit TRBD1. The CDR3 has 16 residues. Germline assignment: CDR1 GTSNPN and CDR2 SVGIG (reference sequence). V dropped 3 bases and J dropped 2; count of bases not matched to a gene: 12. The CDR3 loop is CAWSPTIGTVNTEAFF. The CDR3 nucleotides are TGTGCCTGGAGCCCTACCATTGGGACAGTAAACACTGAAGCTTTCTTT.

This clone was seen once. The chain has TRBV6-5 and TRBJ1-2; tentatively, D is TRBD1 (5 bases). This CDR3 spans 16 amino acids. From germline, CDR1 is MNHEY and CDR2 SVGAGI. V lost 3 bases to trimming and J lost 2 bases, with 16 bases between them. CDR3 DNA sequence: TGTGCCAGCAGTTATGACCCCCGTTGGACAAACTATGGCTACACCTTC. It encodes CASSYDPRWTNYGYTF.

CDR3 loop: CASSQEAQVAYGYTF. DNA of the CDR3: TGCGCCAGCAGCCAAGAGGCACAGGTCGCCTATGGCTACACCTTC. The V and J genes are TRBV4-1 and TRBJ1-2; D perhaps matches TRBD1 (5 bases). Germline loops: CDR1 MGHRA, CDR2 YSYEKL. Trimming pared 0 bases from V and 4 bases from J, leaving 12 bases between. The CDR3 loop spans 15 amino acids.

The V call is TRBV4-1, the J call TRBJ2-5; tentative D call: TRBD2 (5 bases). The CDR3 runs 15 residues. V was pared by 0 bases and J by 9 bases, with 17 bases between. The germline V gene encodes CDR1 MGHRA and CDR2 YSYEKL. CDR3 loop: CASSQDRLAGTPQYF. The CDR3 region has the DNA TGCGCCAGCAGCCAAGATAGGTTGGCGGGCACGCCCCAGTACTTC.

The genes are TRBV6-4 and TRBJ1-3, with a possible D match to TRBD1 (6 bases). Trimming took 9 bases from V and 0 from J, leaving 24 bases between them. Germline V gene data show CDR1 as MRHNA and CDR2 as SNTAGT. The CDR3 length is 18 residues. CDR3 amino acids: CARTDGGQIIYSGNTIYF. The CDR3 nucleotides read TGTGCCAGGACAGATGGAGGACAGATTATTTACTCTGGAAACACCATATATTTT.

V usage is TRBV5-1 and J usage is TRBJ2-1, with 9 bases identical to TRBD2. The CDR3 is 15 residues long. V trimming: 0 bases; J trimming: 5 bases; junction bases outside the gene matches: 3. CDR1 is SGHRS, CDR2 YFSETQ, per germline. CDR3 sequence reads: CASSLGPSGDNEQFF. Here the CDR3 DNA reads TGCGCCAGCAGCTTGGGGCCTAGCGGGGACAATGAGCAGTTCTTC. Supplemented by reference TRBV5-1 and TRBJ2-1, the full variable domain reads KAGVTQTPRYLIKTRGQQVTLSCSPISGHRSVSWYQQTPGQGLQFLFEYFSETQRNKGNFPGRFSGRQFSNSRSEMNVSTLELGDSALYLCASSLGPSGDNEQFFGPGTRLTVL.